Listed below are T cell receptor beta chains from one sample, sequenced in a study of cytomegalovirus exposure and HLA in healthy donors. The repertoire was sequenced with immunoSEQ multiplex PCR; TCRdb's copy has only in-frame clones and lacks some. In the table there are about 190,000 clones, roughly 77% of which are singletons. Sequenced: PBMCs. These TCRs come from a woman younger than 45 in good health and CMV-seropositive. Each CDR3 is given with its conserved first and last residue. A D gene is named only where the DNA matches it firmly. Size values are once, few and many counts, or a class for expanded clones, and some rows have none.

>few|TRBJ2-5|TRBV11-2|TRBD2
TGTGCCAGCAGTGACTGGGGGAGGGCCGGTAGGGAGACCCAGTACTTC
CASSDWGRAGRETQYF
>.|TRBJ2-1|TRBV4-1|.
TGCGCCAGCAGCCAAGCAGGGGTAAGGTGGGGTGAGCAGTTCTTC
CASSQAGVRWGEQFF
>.|TRBJ2-1|TRBV11-2|.
TGTGCCAGCAGCTTAGTCCTCAGGGGCGTCTACAATGAGCAGTTCTTC
CASSLVLRGVYNEQFF
>.|TRBJ2-1|TRBV11-3|.
TGTGCCAGCAGCCTCTCTAGAGGGAACCACAATGAGCAGTTCTTC
CASSLSRGNHNEQFF
>.|TRBJ2-3|TRBV5-4|TRBD2
TGTGCCAGCAGCTCTAGCGGGAGTAACGCAGATACGCAGTATTTT
CASSSSGSNADTQYF
>.|TRBJ2-1|TRBV5-1|TRBD2
TGCGCCAGCAGCTTCGGTACTAGCGGGCATGAGCAGTTCTTC
CASSFGTSGHEQFF
>.|TRBJ2-7|TRBV5-1|.
TGCGCCAGCAGCTTGGCCGGGAGTTACGAGCAGTACTTC
CASSLAGSYEQYF
>few|TRBJ1-1|TRBV5-4|.
TGTGCCAGCACCCAACAGGGCCTGCTGAACACTGAAGCTTTCTTT
CASTQQGLLNTEAFF
>.|TRBJ2-5|TRBV4-2|TRBD2
TGTGCCAGCAGCCAAGATCCTACTAGCGGGTTTGAGACCCAGTACTTC
CASSQDPTSGFETQYF
>.|TRBJ2-7|TRBV7-7|TRBD2
TGTGCTAGCAGCAAACTAGCGGCGGAGGGCGAGCAGTACTTC
CASSKLAAEGEQYF
>.|TRBJ1-1|TRBV15|.
TGTGCCACCAGCAGGCTTCGACAGTCGAACACTGAAGCTTTCTTT
CATSRLRQSNTEAFF
>.|TRBJ1-3|TRBV6-1|.
TGTGCCAGCAGTGACGACCCCAGGTTCTCTGGAAACACCATATATTTT
CASSDDPRFSGNTIYF
>.|TRBJ2-2|TRBV7-2|.
TGTGCCAGCAGCCCCCAGGGCGGGAACACCGGGGAGCTGTTTTTT
CASSPQGGNTGELFF
>.|TRBJ2-2|TRBV27|.
TGTGCCAGCAGCCCGGAGCAAGCGAACACCGGGGAGCTGTTTTTT
CASSPEQANTGELFF
>.|TRBJ2-3|TRBV7-6|.
TGTGCCAGCAGCTTACAGGGCAGCACAGATACGCAGTATTTT
CASSLQGSTDTQYF
>.|TRBJ2-7|TRBV5-8|TRBD2
TGTGCCAGCAGCTTGCGGCGGAGAATCACCGGGACTAGCGGCTACGAGCAGTACTTC
CASSLRRRITGTSGYEQYF
>.|TRBJ2-3|TRBV28|.
TGTGCCAGCACTCGCGGGATGGAGGCAGATACGCAGTATTTT
CASTRGMEADTQYF
>.|TRBJ1-1|TRBV11-3|.
TGTGCCAGCAGCTCCTTTGAGAGCACTGAAGCTTTCTTT
CASSSFESTEAFF
>.|TRBJ1-3|TRBV19|TRBD1
TGTGCCAGTAGCCAGCTTACGACAGGGCAACGAAACACCATATATTTT
CASSQLTTGQRNTIYF
>.|TRBJ2-5|TRBV5-5|.
TGTGCCAGCAGCTTAGTCCTGGAGTCAGAGACCCAGTACTTC
CASSLVLESETQYF
>few|TRBJ2-7|TRBV6-5|.
TGTGCCAGCAGTCGCCAGGACAGATACGAGCAGTACTTC
CASSRQDRYEQYF
>.|TRBJ2-1|TRBV14|.
TGTGCCAGCAGCCAGCCCCCTATCTGGTATGAGCAGTTCTTC
CASSQPPIWYEQFF
>.|TRBJ1-1|TRBV5-5|TRBD1
TGTGCCAGCAGCTTGGGGGCAGGGGGTGAAGCTTTCTTT
CASSLGAGGEAFF
>.|TRBJ2-7|TRBV11-1|TRBD2
TGTGCCAGCAGCTTGGAAATAGCGGGAGGTCGTCCCTACGAGCAGTACTTC
CASSLEIAGGRPYEQYF
>.|TRBJ2-6|TRBV5-1|.
TGCGCCAGCAGCTTCACTGGGGCCTTCTCTGGGGCCAACGTCCTGACTTTC
CASSFTGAFSGANVLTF
>few|TRBJ2-7|TRBV14|TRBD1
TGTGCCAGCAGCCTCCCGGGACAGGGGGTCTACGAGCAGTACTTC
CASSLPGQGVYEQYF
>.|TRBJ1-1|TRBV28|.
TGTGCCAGCAGTTTTTCGGGCGGAGGAACTGAAGCTTTCTTT
CASSFSGGGTEAFF
>.|TRBJ2-1|TRBV2|TRBD1
TGTGCCAGCAGTGGACAGGGCTACAATGAGCAGTTCTTC
CASSGQGYNEQFF
>.|TRBJ2-6|TRBV6-1|.
TGTGCCAGCAGTGGGGGCGTCTCTGGGGCCAACGTCCTGACTTTC
CASSGGVSGANVLTF
>.|TRBJ2-6|TRBV28|.
TGTGCCAGCAGTTCCGCGCGGGCCTACTCTGGGGCCAACGTCCTGACTTTC
CASSSARAYSGANVLTF
>.|TRBJ2-7|TRBV18|TRBD1
TGTGCCAGCTCACCAGTTGGCAGGGGGCGGGAGCAGTACTTC
CASSPVGRGREQYF
>.|TRBJ1-4|TRBV28|.
TGTGCCAGCAGTACAGGGCCAAATGAAAAACTGTTTTTT
CASSTGPNEKLFF
>few|TRBJ1-5|TRBV18|.
TGTGCCAGCTCACCACTGGCGGTTAATCAGCCCCAGCATTTT
CASSPLAVNQPQHF
>.|TRBJ2-1|TRBV19|TRBD2
TGTGCCAGTAGAACCGGACTAGCGGGATACAATGAGCAGTTCTTC
CASRTGLAGYNEQFF
>.|TRBJ2-7|TRBV4-2|.
TGTGCCAGCAGCCAATCTAGCTCCCCGATATACGAGCAGTACTTC
CASSQSSSPIYEQYF
>.|TRBJ1-2|TRBV11-2|TRBD1
TGTGCCAGCAGCCCGACAGGGTGGGGCTACACCTTC
CASSPTGWGYTF